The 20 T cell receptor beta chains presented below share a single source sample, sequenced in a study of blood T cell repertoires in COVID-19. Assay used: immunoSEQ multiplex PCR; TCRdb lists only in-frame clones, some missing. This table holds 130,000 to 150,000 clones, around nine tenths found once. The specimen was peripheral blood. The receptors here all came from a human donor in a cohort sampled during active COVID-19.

The CDR3 loop is CAISNKETQYF. Written as DNA, the CDR3 is TGTGCCATCAGTAATAAAGAGACCCAGTACTTC. J is TRBJ2-5 and V is TRBV10-3, with D hard to call. The germline CDR1 and CDR2 sequences are ENHRY and SYGVKD. V was shortened by 5 bases and J by 3 bases, with 4 bases between the two germline ends. The CDR3 runs 11 residues.

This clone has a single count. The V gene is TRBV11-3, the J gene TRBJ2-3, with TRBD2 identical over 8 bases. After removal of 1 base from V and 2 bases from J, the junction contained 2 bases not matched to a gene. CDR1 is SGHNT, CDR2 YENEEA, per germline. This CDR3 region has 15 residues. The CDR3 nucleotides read TGTGCCAGCAGCTTAGGACTAGCGAACACAGATACGCAGTATTTT. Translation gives CASSLGLANTDTQYF.

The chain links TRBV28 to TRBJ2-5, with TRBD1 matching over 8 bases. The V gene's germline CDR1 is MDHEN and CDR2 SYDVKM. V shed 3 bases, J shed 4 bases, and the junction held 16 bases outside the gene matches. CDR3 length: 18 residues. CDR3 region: CASSFLFGGQGALETQYF. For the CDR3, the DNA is TGTGCCAGCAGTTTTTTATTCGGCGGCCAGGGGGCTTTAGAGACCCAGTACTTC.

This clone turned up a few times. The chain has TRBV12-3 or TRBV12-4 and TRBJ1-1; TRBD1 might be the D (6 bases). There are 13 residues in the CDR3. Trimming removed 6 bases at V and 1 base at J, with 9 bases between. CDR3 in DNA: TGTGCCAGCAGAACGACAGGGAACACTGAAGCTTTCTTT. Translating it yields CASRTTGNTEAFF.

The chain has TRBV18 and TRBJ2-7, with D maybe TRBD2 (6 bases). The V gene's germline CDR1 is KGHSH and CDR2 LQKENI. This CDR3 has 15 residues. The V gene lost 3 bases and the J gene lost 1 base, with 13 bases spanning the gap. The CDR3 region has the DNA TGTGCCAGCTCACCGCCGGGGAGGTCGTCCTACGAGCAGTACTTC. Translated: CASSPPGRSSYEQYF.

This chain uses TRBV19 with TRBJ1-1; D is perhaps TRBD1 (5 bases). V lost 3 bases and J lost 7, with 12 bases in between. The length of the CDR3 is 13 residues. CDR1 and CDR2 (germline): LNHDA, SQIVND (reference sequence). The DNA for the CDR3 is TGTGCCAGTAGTATTCCGGGGGATTTTGAAGCTTTCTTT. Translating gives CASSIPGDFEAFF.

CDR3 DNA sequence: TGTGCCAGCAGCTTGGGGCAGCTAGATGGCTACACCTTC. It specifies CASSLGQLDGYTF. This chain connects TRBV5-5 to TRBJ1-2; no clear D. This CDR3 has 13 amino acids. The V end was cut by 0 bases, the J end by 6 bases, with 9 bases between. CDR1 SGHKS and CDR2 YYEKEE come from the germline V gene (reference sequence).

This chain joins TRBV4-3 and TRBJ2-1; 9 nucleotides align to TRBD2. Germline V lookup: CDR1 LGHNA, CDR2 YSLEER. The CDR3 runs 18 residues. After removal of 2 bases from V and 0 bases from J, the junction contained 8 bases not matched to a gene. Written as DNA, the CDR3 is TGCGCCAGCAGCCAATCGCCTAGCGGGACCCTCTCCTACAATGAGCAGTTCTTC. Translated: CASSQSPSGTLSYNEQFF.

CDR3 coding DNA: TGTGCCAGCAGACGAATCGGGACAGGGGGCTACGAGCAGTACTTC. Its protein product is CASRRIGTGGYEQYF. The V gene is TRBV6-5, the J gene TRBJ2-7; 11 bases are shared with TRBD1. The V segment lost 6 bases and the J segment 3 bases; nucleotides outside the gene matches: 7. CDR3 length: 15 amino acids. Germline lookup yields CDR1 MNHEY and CDR2 SVGAGI.

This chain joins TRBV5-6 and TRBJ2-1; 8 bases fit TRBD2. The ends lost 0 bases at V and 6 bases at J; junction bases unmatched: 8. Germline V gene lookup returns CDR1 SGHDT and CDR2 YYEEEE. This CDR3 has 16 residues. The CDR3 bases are TGTGCCAGCAGCTTGGCGGTAGCGGGACTCCTCAATGAGCAGTTCTTC. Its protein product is CASSLAVAGLLNEQFF.

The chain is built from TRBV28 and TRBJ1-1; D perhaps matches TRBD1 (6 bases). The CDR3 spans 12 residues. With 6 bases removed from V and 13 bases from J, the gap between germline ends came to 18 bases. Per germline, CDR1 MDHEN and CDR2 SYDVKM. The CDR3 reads CASSLIQGMGFF. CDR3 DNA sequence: TGTGCCAGCAGCCTAATACAGGGTATGGGTTTCTTT.

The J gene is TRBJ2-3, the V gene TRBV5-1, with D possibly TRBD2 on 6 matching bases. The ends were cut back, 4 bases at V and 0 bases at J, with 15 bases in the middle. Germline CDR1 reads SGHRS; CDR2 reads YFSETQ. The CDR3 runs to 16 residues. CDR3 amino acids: CASSELAAPSTDTQYF. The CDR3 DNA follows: TGCGCCAGCAGCGAGTTAGCGGCCCCTAGCACAGATACGCAGTATTTT.

CDR3 in amino acids: CASRNRDRGEKLFF. The CDR3 DNA reads TGTGCCAGCAGGAACCGGGACAGGGGTGAAAAACTGTTTTTT. V is TRBV7-2 and J is TRBJ1-4; 10 bases agree with TRBD1. Germline CDR1 SGHTA, CDR2 FQGNSA. Trimming removed 6 bases from V and 7 bases from J; junction bases left unmatched: 5. The CDR3 loop spans 14 amino acids.

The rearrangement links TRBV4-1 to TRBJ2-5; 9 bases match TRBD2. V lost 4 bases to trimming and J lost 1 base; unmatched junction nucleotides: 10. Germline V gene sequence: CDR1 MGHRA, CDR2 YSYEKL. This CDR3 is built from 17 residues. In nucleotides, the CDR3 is TGCGCCAGCAGCCCCACCCCGCTAGCGGGGCCCCAAGAGACCCAGTACTTC. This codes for CASSPTPLAGPQETQYF.

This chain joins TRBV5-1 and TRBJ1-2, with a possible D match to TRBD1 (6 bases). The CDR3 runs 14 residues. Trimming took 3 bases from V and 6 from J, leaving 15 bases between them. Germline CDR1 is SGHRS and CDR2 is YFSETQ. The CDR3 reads CASSSIGGRDGYTF. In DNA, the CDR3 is TGCGCCAGCAGCTCTATCGGGGGGCGCGATGGCTACACCTTC.

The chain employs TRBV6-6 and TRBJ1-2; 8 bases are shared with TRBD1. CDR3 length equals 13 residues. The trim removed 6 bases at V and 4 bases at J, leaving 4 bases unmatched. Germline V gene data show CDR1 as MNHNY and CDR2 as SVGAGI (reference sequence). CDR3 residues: CASSLTGGYGYTF. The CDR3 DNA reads TGTGCCAGCAGCTTAACAGGGGGCTATGGCTACACCTTC.

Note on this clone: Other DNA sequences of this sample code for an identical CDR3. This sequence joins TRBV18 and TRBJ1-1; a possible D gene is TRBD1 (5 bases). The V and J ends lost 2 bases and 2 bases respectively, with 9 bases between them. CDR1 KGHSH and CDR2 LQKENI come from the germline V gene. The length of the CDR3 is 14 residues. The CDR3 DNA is TGTGCCAGCTCACCAGCCACAGGCAACACTGAAGCTTTCTTT. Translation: CASSPATGNTEAFF.

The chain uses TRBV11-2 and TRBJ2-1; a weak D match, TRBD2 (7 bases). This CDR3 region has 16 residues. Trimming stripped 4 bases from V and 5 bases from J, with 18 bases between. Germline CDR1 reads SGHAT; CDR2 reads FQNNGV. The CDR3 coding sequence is TGTGCCAGCAGCTCCCGGGGGGCGGGAGCCAACAATGAGCAGTTCTTC. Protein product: CASSSRGAGANNEQFF. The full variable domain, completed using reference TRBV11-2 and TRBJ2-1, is EAGVAQSPRYKIIEKRQSVAFWCNPISGHATLYWYQQILGQGPKLLIQFQNNGVVDDSQLPKDRFSAERLKGVDSTLKIQPAKLEDSAVYLCASSSRGAGANNEQFFGPGTRLTVL.

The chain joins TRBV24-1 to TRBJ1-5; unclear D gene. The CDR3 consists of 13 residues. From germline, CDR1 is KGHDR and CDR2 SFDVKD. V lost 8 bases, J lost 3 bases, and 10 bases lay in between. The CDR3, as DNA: TGTGCCACCACTGCGGGCCCCAATCAGCCCCAGCATTTT. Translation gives CATTAGPNQPQHF.

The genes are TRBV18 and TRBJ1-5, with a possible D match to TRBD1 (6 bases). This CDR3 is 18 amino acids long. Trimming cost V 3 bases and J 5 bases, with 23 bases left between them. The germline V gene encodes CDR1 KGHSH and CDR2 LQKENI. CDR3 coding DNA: TGTGCCAGCTCACCGCGCCCCCGGGACACCAGGGGAGATCAGCCCCAGCATTTT. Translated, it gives CASSPRPRDTRGDQPQHF.